The 14 T cell receptor beta chains below all came from one sample that was sequenced in a study of CD8+ T cells in alopecia areata. Described treatment: oral pan-JAK inhibitor, 5-10 mg twice daily. Following RNA extraction, reverse transcription yielded cDNA that acted as the sequencing template. Data came from immunoSEQ multiplex PCR; TCRdb stores just in-frame clones and leaves some out. The table records approximately 160,000 clones, approximately 57% of them present only once. Specimen: CD4+ T cells sorted from blood, collected at week 24, from a patient treated with tofacitinib. The receptors derive from a human donor with alopecia areata.

The genes are TRBV4-1 and TRBJ2-6; the match to TRBD1 covers 8 bases. V shed 1 base and J 0 bases; nucleotides not matched to a gene: 2. The CDR3 covers 17 residues. Germline lookup yields CDR1 MGHRA and CDR2 YSYEKL. For the CDR3, the DNA is TGCGCCAGCAGCCAAGGACAGGGGAGCTCTGGGGCCAACGTCCTGACTTTC. Protein: CASSQGQGSSGANVLTF.

In this sample, this clone turned up a few times. This chain uses TRBV5-1 with TRBJ2-1; 7 nucleotides align to TRBD1. Germline CDR1 SGHRS, CDR2 YFSETQ. The CDR3 runs 12 residues. Trimming took 2 bases from V and 10 from J; bases not matched to a gene: 3. Written as DNA, the CDR3 is TGCGCCAGCAGCTTCGACAGGGAGGAGCAGTTCTTC. Protein: CASSFDREEQFF. Looking up the rest from reference TRBV5-1 and TRBJ2-1 gives the full variable domain: KAGVTQTPRYLIKTRGQQVTLSCSPISGHRSVSWYQQTPGQGLQFLFEYFSETQRNKGNFPGRFSGRQFSNSRSEMNVSTLELGDSALYLCASSFDREEQFFGPGTRLTVL.

V and J are TRBV14 and TRBJ1-1; no definite D call. The CDR3 loop spans 16 amino acids. In germline, CDR1 is SGHDN, CDR2 FVKESK. Trimming took off 1 base at V and 3 bases at J, with 15 bases between the two ends. In DNA, the CDR3 is TGTGCCAGCAGCCAAGGGAGGGTACGGGTGTACACTGAAGCTTTCTTT. Protein sequence: CASSQGRVRVYTEAFF.

This chain links TRBV4-1 with TRBJ2-5; TRBD2 is a possible D gene (6 bases). Germline V lookup: CDR1 MGHRA, CDR2 YSYEKL. Between the trimmed V and J ends, which lost 3 bases and 1 base, there was a span of 12 bases. The CDR3 is 15 amino acids. The CDR3 reads CASSQAGNIQETQYF. CDR3 nucleotide sequence: TGCGCCAGCAGCCAGGCGGGGAACATCCAAGAGACCCAGTACTTC.

This clone was seen a handful of times. The chain carries TRBV5-1 and TRBJ1-6; D might be TRBD1 (6 bases). CDR1 and CDR2 (germline): SGHRS, YFSETQ. Trimming pared 0 bases from V and 6 bases from J, leaving 16 bases between. The CDR3 has 17 amino acids. The CDR3 reads CASSLEPNRVGNSPLHF. CDR3 nucleotide sequence: TGCGCCAGCAGCTTGGAACCCAACAGGGTCGGTAATTCACCCCTCCACTTT. The full variable domain, rest sourced from reference TRBV5-1 and TRBJ1-6, is KAGVTQTPRYLIKTRGQQVTLSCSPISGHRSVSWYQQTPGQGLQFLFEYFSETQRNKGNFPGRFSGRQFSNSRSEMNVSTLELGDSALYLCASSLEPNRVGNSPLHFGNGTRLTVT.

CDR3 sequence reads: CASSYRPSYEQYF. The CDR3 region has the DNA TGTGCCAGCAGTTACCGGCCTTCCTACGAGCAGTACTTC. The chain couples TRBV6-5 to TRBJ2-7; no clear D. The CDR3 is 13 amino acids. V lost 2 bases, J lost 1 base, and 6 bases lay in between. Germline values: CDR1 MNHEY, CDR2 SVGAGI.

The V and J genes are TRBV29-1 and TRBJ2-5; D is ambiguous. V was cut by 4 bases and J by 4 bases, with 7 bases left in between. Germline values: CDR1 SQVTM, CDR2 ANQGSEA. The CDR3 consists of 11 residues. The CDR3 reads CSVAVRETQYF. The CDR3 DNA follows: TGCAGCGTTGCGGTGCGAGAGACCCAGTACTTC.

The chain links TRBV29-1 to TRBJ1-1; 7 nucleotides align to TRBD1. Per the germline V gene, CDR1 is SQVTM and CDR2 is ANQGSEA. J gave up 6 bases and V 2 bases, and 9 bases lay outside the gene matches. The CDR3 runs 14 residues. CDR3 region: CSVEPGDRASEAFF. CDR3 nucleotide sequence: TGCAGCGTTGAACCAGGAGACAGGGCCTCTGAAGCTTTCTTT.

The rearrangement links TRBV5-1 to TRBJ2-7; a possible D gene is TRBD1 (5 bases). V lost 0 bases and J lost 1, with 23 bases in between. CDR3 length equals 19 residues. CDR1 SGHRS and CDR2 YFSETQ come from the germline V gene. The CDR3 is CASSLGHFPMAQGSYEQYF. The CDR3 DNA sequence: TGCGCCAGCAGCTTGGGCCACTTCCCCATGGCGCAGGGATCCTACGAGCAGTACTTC.

This chain links TRBV4-1 with TRBJ2-7; no clear D gene. Trimming stripped 0 bases from V and 2 bases from J, with 14 bases between. The CDR3 covers 16 residues. Looked up from germline, CDR1 is MGHRA and CDR2 is YSYEKL. CDR3 DNA sequence: TGCGCCAGCAGCCAAGACCCGCGAGCAGTAGCCTACGAGCAGTACTTC. Its translation is CASSQDPRAVAYEQYF.

The chain uses TRBV5-1 and TRBJ2-7; D is undetermined. Trimming left V 0 bases short and J 9 bases short, with 10 bases between. This CDR3 comprises 12 residues. Germline-derived CDR1 and CDR2 are SGHRS and YFSETQ. Here the CDR3 DNA reads TGCGCCAGCAGCTTGGAAGGGTTGGCGCAGTACTTC. Translated, it gives CASSLEGLAQYF.

This clone was observed a handful of times. The rearrangement links TRBV6-5 to TRBJ2-7, with 12 bases aligning to TRBD2. The junction had 6 bases not matched to a gene; V was cut back by 5 bases and J by 4 bases. The V gene's germline CDR1 is MNHEY and CDR2 SVGAGI. The CDR3 covers 15 residues. The CDR3 reads CASSKTGTSGYEQYF. CDR3 DNA: TGTGCCAGCAGTAAAACCGGGACTAGCGGGTACGAGCAGTACTTC.

The CDR3 DNA is TGTGCCTGGGGTAGATCTTTCAATCAGCCCCAGCATTTT. This sequence encodes CAWGRSFNQPQHF. V gene TRBV30 combines with J gene TRBJ1-5, with D uncertain. The V end was cut by 5 bases, the J end by 3 bases, with 11 bases between. Germline V gives CDR1 GTSNPN, CDR2 SVGIG (reference sequence). CDR3 size: 13 residues.

V is TRBV4-1 and J is TRBJ2-3; 14 bases line up with TRBD2. The CDR3 has 16 amino acids. V trimming: 4 bases; J trimming: 4 bases; junction bases outside the gene matches: 4. Germline V gene lookup returns CDR1 MGHRA and CDR2 YSYEKL. The CDR3 is CASSLRLAGGPDTQYF. DNA for the CDR3: TGCGCCAGCAGCCTCCGACTAGCGGGGGGGCCAGATACGCAGTATTTT.